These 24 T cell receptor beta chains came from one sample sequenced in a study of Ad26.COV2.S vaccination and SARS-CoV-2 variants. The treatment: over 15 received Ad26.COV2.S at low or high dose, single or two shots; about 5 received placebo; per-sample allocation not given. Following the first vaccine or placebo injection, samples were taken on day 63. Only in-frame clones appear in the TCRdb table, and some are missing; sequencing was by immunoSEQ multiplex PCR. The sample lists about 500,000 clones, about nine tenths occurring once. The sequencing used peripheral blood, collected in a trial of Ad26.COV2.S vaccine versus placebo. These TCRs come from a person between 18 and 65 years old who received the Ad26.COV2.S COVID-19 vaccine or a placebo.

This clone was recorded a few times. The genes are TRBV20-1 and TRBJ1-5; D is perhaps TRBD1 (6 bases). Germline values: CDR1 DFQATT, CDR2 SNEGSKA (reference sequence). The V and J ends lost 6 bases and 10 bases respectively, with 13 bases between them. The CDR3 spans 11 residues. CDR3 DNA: TGCAGTGCCGCCCAGGGGAACCCCCAGCATTTT. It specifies CSAAQGNPQHF.

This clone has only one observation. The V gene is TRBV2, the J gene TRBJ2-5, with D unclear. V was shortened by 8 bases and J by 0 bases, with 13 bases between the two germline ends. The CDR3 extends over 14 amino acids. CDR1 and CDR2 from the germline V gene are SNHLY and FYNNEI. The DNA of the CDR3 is TGTGCCAGCCAAGGTCGTGGTTACCAAGAGACCCAGTACTTC. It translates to CASQGRGYQETQYF. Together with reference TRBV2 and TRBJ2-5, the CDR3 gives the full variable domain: EPEVTQTPSHQVTQMGQEVILRCVPISNHLYFYWYRQILGQKVEFLVSFYNNEISEKSEIFDDQFSVERPDGSNFTLKIRSTKLEDSAMYFCASQGRGYQETQYFGPGTRLLVL.

This CDR3 is CASSATGNNSPLHF. CDR3 nucleotides: TGTGCCAGCTCGGCGACAGGGAATAATTCACCCCTCCACTTT. The chain uses TRBV18 and TRBJ1-6, with 7 nucleotides matching TRBD1. Germline trimming cut 6 bases from V and 5 bases from J; bases unmatched to any gene: 4. There are 14 residues in the CDR3. Looked up from germline, CDR1 is KGHSH and CDR2 is LQKENI.

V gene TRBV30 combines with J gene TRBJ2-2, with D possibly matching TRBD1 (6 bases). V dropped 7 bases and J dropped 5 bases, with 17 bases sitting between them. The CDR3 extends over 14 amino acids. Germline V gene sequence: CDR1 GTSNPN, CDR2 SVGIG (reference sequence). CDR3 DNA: TGTGCCTCCCGAGGCAGGGGCAGGACCGGGGAGCTGTTTTTT. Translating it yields CASRGRGRTGELFF.

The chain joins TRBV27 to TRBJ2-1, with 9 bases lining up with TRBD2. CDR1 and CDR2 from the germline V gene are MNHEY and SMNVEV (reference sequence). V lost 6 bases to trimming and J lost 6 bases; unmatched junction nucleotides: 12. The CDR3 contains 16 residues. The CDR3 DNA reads TGTGCCAGCAGCCGCTGGGCAGCGGGGGGCACCAATGAGCAGTTCTTC. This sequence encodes CASSRWAAGGTNEQFF.

The CDR3 region is CASRLSGANTGELFF. CDR3 nucleotide sequence: TGTGCCAGCAGGCTTAGCGGGGCCAACACCGGGGAGCTGTTTTTT. This chain uses TRBV4-2 with TRBJ2-2; 8 bases are a match to TRBD2. V trimming: 6 bases; J trimming: 2 bases; junction bases outside the gene matches: 5. The CDR3 contains 15 residues. Germline V gene sequence: CDR1 LGHNA, CDR2 YNFKEQ.

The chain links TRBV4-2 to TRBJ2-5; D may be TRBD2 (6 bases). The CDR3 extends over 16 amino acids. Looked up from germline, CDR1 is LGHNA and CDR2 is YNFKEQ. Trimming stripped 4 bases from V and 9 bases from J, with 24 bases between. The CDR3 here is CASSPAQRSGLGAQYF. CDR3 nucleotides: TGTGCCAGCAGCCCAGCTCAGCGTAGCGGACTGGGGGCCCAGTACTTC.

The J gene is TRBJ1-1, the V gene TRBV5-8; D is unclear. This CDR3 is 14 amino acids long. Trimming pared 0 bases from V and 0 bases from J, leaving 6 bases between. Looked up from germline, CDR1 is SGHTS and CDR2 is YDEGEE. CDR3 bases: TGTGCCAGCAGCTTGGACACTATGAACACTGAAGCTTTCTTT. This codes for CASSLDTMNTEAFF.

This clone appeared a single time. The CDR3 DNA is TGCGCCAGCAGCTCTACCGGGACTAGCACCTACGAGCAGTACTTC. Its protein is CASSSTGTSTYEQYF. The rearrangement joins TRBV5-1 to TRBJ2-7; 9 positions match TRBD2. The CDR3 runs 15 residues. Trimming took 3 bases from V and 2 from J; bases not matched to a gene: 6. CDR1 SGHRS and CDR2 YFSETQ come from the germline V gene.

CDR3 sequence reads: CASSRRSPTYNEQFF. CDR3 nucleotide sequence: TGTGCCAGCAGTCGACGGTCGCCTACTTACAATGAGCAGTTCTTC. The V gene is TRBV27, the J gene TRBJ2-1; D remains ambiguous. The CDR3 extends over 15 amino acids. Germline V gene data show CDR1 as MNHEY and CDR2 as SMNVEV (reference sequence). Trimming took off 5 bases at V and 4 bases at J, with 15 bases between the two ends.

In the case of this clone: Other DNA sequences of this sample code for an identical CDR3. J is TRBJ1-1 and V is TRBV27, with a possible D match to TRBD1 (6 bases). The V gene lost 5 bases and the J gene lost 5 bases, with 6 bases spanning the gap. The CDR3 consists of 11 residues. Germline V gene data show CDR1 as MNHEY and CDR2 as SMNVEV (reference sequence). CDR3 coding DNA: TGTGCCAGCAGTAGGGGGACTGAAGCTTTCTTT. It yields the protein CASSRGTEAFF.

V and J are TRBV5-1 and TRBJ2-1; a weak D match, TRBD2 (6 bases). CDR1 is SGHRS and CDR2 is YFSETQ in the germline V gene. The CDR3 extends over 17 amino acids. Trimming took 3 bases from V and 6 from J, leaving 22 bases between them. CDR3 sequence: CASSSTLGDRGSNEQFF. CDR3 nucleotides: TGCGCCAGCAGCTCGACGCTTGGGGACCGGGGGTCCAATGAGCAGTTCTTC. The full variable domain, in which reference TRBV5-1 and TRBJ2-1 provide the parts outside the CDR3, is KAGVTQTPRYLIKTRGQQVTLSCSPISGHRSVSWYQQTPGQGLQFLFEYFSETQRNKGNFPGRFSGRQFSNSRSEMNVSTLELGDSALYLCASSSTLGDRGSNEQFFGPGTRLTVL.

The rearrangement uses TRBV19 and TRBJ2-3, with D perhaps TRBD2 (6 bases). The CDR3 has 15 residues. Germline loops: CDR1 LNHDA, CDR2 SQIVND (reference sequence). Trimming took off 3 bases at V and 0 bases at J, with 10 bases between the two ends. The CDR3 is CASSIGSISTDTQYF. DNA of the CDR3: TGTGCCAGTAGTATCGGGAGCATAAGCACAGATACGCAGTATTTT.

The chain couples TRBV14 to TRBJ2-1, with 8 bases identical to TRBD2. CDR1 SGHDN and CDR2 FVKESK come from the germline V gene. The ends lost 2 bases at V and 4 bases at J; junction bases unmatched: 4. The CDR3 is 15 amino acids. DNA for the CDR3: TGTGCCAGCAGCCAAACTAGCGGTCGATACAATGAGCAGTTCTTC. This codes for CASSQTSGRYNEQFF. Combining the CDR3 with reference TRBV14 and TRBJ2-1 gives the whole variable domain EAGVTQFPSHSVIEKGQTVTLRCDPISGHDNLYWYRRVMGKEIKFLLHFVKESKQDESGMPNNRFLAERTGGTYSTLKVQPAELEDSGVYFCASSQTSGRYNEQFFGPGTRLTVL.

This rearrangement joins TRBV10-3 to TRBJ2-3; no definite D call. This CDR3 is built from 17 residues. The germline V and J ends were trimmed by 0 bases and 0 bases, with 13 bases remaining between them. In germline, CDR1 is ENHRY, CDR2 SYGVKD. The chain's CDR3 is CAISESKATVSTDTQYF. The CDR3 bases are TGTGCCATCAGTGAGTCGAAGGCCACAGTAAGCACAGATACGCAGTATTTT.

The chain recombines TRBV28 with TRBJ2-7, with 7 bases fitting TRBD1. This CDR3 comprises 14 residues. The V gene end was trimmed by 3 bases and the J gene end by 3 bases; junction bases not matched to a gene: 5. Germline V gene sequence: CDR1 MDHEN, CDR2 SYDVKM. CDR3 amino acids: CASSFPGTVYEQYF. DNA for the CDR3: TGTGCCAGCAGTTTCCCCGGGACAGTCTACGAGCAGTACTTC.

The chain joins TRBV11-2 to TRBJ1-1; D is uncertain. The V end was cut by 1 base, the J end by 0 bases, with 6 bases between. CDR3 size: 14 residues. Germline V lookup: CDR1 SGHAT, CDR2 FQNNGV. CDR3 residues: CASSLGTVNTEAFF. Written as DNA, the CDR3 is TGTGCCAGCAGCTTAGGGACGGTGAACACTGAAGCTTTCTTT.

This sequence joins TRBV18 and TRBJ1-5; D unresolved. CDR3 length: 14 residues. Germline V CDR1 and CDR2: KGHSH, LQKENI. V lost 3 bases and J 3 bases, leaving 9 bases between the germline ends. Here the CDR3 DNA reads TGTGCCAGCTCACCGGAGACAATCAATCAGCCCCAGCATTTT. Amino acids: CASSPETINQPQHF.

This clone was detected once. The chain's CDR3 is CASTLRQLGVNTEAFF. The CDR3 DNA sequence: TGTGCCAGTACCCTTAGACAGTTGGGGGTGAACACTGAAGCTTTCTTT. This sequence joins TRBV2 and TRBJ1-1, with D perhaps matching TRBD1 (5 bases). The CDR3 length is 16 residues. Germline assignment: CDR1 SNHLY and CDR2 FYNNEI. V was shortened by 9 bases and J by 0 bases, with 20 bases between the two germline ends.

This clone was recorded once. This CDR3 reads CASSWTGNTGELFF. Written as DNA, the CDR3 is TGTGCCAGCAGCTGGACAGGGAACACCGGGGAGCTGTTTTTT. The chain couples TRBV2 to TRBJ2-2, with 7 bases matching TRBD1. The CDR3 has 14 residues. Germline lookup yields CDR1 SNHLY and CDR2 FYNNEI. V lost 6 bases, J lost 1 base, and 2 bases stayed unmatched. The full variable domain, completed using reference TRBV2 and TRBJ2-2, is EPEVTQTPSHQVTQMGQEVILRCVPISNHLYFYWYRQILGQKVEFLVSFYNNEISEKSEIFDDQFSVERPDGSNFTLKIRSTKLEDSAMYFCASSWTGNTGELFFGEGSRLTVL.

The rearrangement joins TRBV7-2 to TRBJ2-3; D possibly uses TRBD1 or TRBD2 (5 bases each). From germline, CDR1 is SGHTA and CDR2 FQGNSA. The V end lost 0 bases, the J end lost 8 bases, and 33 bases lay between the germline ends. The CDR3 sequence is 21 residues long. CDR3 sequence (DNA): TGTGCCAGCAGCTTAGCTGGGACCGTTAACATTGTGGGGACGCCGGCGGGTACGCAGTATTTT. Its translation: CASSLAGTVNIVGTPAGTQYF.

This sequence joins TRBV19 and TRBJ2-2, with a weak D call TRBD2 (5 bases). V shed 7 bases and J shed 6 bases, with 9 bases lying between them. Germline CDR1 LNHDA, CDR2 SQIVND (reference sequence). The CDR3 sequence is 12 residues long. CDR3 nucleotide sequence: TGTGCCAGTACCCCGGGGTCCGGGGAGCTGTTTTTT. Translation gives CASTPGSGELFF.

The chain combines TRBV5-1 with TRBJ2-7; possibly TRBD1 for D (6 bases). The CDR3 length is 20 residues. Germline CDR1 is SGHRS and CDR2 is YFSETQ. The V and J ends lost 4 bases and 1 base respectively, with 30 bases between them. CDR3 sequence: CASSADRFPRYVLGSYEQYF. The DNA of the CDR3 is TGCGCCAGCAGCGCCGACAGGTTTCCCCGATACGTCCTCGGATCCTACGAGCAGTACTTC.

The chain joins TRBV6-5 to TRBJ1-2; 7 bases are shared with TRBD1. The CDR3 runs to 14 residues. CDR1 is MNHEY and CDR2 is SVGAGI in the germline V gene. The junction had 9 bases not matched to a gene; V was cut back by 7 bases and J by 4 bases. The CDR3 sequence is CASTPTGRGYGYTF. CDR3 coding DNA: TGTGCCAGCACTCCGACAGGGAGAGGCTATGGCTACACCTTC.